Listed below are T cell receptor beta chains from one sample, sequenced in a study of blood T cell repertoires in COVID-19. TCRdb's copy holds only in-frame clones and misses some; the assay was immunoSEQ multiplex PCR. Of about 220,000 clones detected, around 83% appear once; the ten largest clones hold around 3%. Sequencing was performed on peripheral blood. Receptors were obtained from a man aged 45 to 65 who had recovered from COVID-19. The CDR3 runs from the conserved cysteine through the conserved F or W. D genes are given only for firm matches.

j_call d_call v_call cdr3_aa cdr3_nt
TRBJ2-3 NA TRBV12-3/TRBV12-4 CASSFYTDTQYF TGTGCCAGCAGCTTCTACACAGATACGCAGTATTTT
TRBJ2-7 NA TRBV3-1/TRBV3-2 CASSLKQGSGEQYF TGTGCCAGCAGCCTAAAACAGGGTTCGGGCGAGCAGTACTTC
TRBJ1-2 NA TRBV29-1 CLATGLEGYGYTF TGCTTAGCAACGGGGTTGGAGGGCTATGGCTACACCTTC
TRBJ2-7 NA TRBV28 CASNPMYTYEQYF TGTGCCAGCAATCCCATGTACACCTACGAGCAGTACTTC
TRBJ2-1 TRBD2 TRBV18 CASSDLTGTSSYNEQFF TGTGCCAGCTCAGACCTAACCGGGACTAGCTCCTACAATGAGCAGTTCTTC
TRBJ2-1 NA TRBV14 CASSQWPVNEQFF TGTGCCAGCAGCCAATGGCCAGTAAATGAGCAGTTCTTC
TRBJ2-7 TRBD2 TRBV11-2 CASSPSSAGGSYEQYF TGTGCCAGCAGCCCGTCGTCAGCGGGAGGGTCGTACGAGCAGTACTTC
TRBJ2-2 TRBD2 TRBV5-1 CASSTLLAGGANGELFF TGCGCCAGCAGCACCTTACTAGCGGGAGGCGCAAACGGGGAGCTGTTTTTT
TRBJ2-3 NA TRBV30 CAWSLGTDTQYF TGTGCCTGGAGCTTAGGCACAGATACGCAGTATTTT
TRBJ1-4 NA TRBV27 CASIQQVVEKLFF TGTGCCAGCATCCAGCAGGTAGTTGAAAAACTGTTTTTT
TRBJ1-2 NA TRBV3-1/TRBV3-2 CASSLWQANYGYTF TGTGCCAGCAGTCTTTGGCAAGCTAACTATGGCTACACCTTC
TRBJ1-5 NA TRBV30 CAWGQGNQPQHF TGTGCCTGGGGGCAGGGGAATCAGCCCCAGCATTTT
TRBJ2-7 NA TRBV18 CASSPLSGGASYEQYF TGTGCCAGCTCACCTCTCTCGGGGGGCGCATCCTACGAGCAGTACTTC
TRBJ1-3 NA TRBV19 CATVKTASGNTIYF TGTGCCACCGTCAAGACTGCCTCTGGAAACACCATATATTTT
TRBJ1-3 NA TRBV12-3/TRBV12-4 CASSLGIQGTIYF TGTGCCAGCAGTTTAGGCATCCAGGGCACCATATATTTT